The rows below give T cell receptor beta chains drawn from one sample of a study of Ad26.COV2.S vaccination and SARS-CoV-2 variants. This table comes from immunoSEQ multiplex PCR, and its TCRdb copy is limited to in-frame clones, with some not included. The data show about 180,000 clones, with roughly 89% seen just once and more than 4.5% held by the top ten. The material sequenced was peripheral blood, taken after recovery from COVID-19. These receptors all come from a human donor who had recovered from COVID-19. Both conserved end residues are part of each CDR3. A D gene is named only where the DNA matches it firmly. The listing skips clone size in some rows; elsewhere it reads once, few, many or a size class.

j_call clone_size d_call v_call cdr3_length cdr3_nt cdr3_aa
TRBJ2-3 . . TRBV19 14 TGTGCCAGTATTCAGACGGCGGGCACAGATACGCAGTATTTT CASIQTAGTDTQYF
TRBJ2-2 . . TRBV19 15 TGTGCCAGTCGACTAGGACCTGGGGACACCGGGGAGCTGTTTTTT CASRLGPGDTGELFF
TRBJ1-6 . . TRBV12-3/TRBV12-4 12 TGTGCCAGCAGTTTAGTTCAATCACCCCTCCACTTT CASSLVQSPLHF
TRBJ2-1 once . TRBV7-3 12 TGTGCCAGCAGCCAGGATTACAATGAGCAGTTCTTC CASSQDYNEQFF
TRBJ2-7 . . TRBV6-4 13 TGTGCCAGCAGTCCGGGACCCCGGGGAGAGCAGTACTTC CASSPGPRGEQYF
TRBJ1-4 . TRBD1 TRBV5-4 15 TGTGCCAGCAGCTTGGGCTCCGACAGGGGGGAAAAACTGTTTTTT CASSLGSDRGEKLFF
TRBJ2-3 . . TRBV25-1 13 TGTGCCAGCAGTTTCTCACGCACAGATACGCAGTATTTT CASSFSRTDTQYF
TRBJ2-1 . . TRBV7-6 12 TGTGCCAGCCAGGGCTCCTACAATGAGCAGTTCTTC CASQGSYNEQFF
TRBJ1-5 . . TRBV28 13 TGTGCCAGCAGTTTAGACGGGAATCAGCCCCAGCATTTT CASSLDGNQPQHF
TRBJ1-1 . TRBD1 TRBV10-3 13 TGTGCCTCTGAGACAGGGGAGCACACTGAAGCTTTCTTT CASETGEHTEAFF
TRBJ2-5 . TRBD2 TRBV4-2 16 TGTGCCAGCAGCCAAGTGTTGCGGGGGGGACAAGAGACCCAGTACTTC CASSQVLRGGQETQYF
TRBJ2-1 . TRBD1 TRBV6-4 15 TGTGCCAGCAGTGTCGACAGGGAAGGGGACAATGAGCAGTTCTTC CASSVDREGDNEQFF
TRBJ1-1 . . TRBV19 14 TGTGCCAGTAGGAGTTTGGGCCTACAGGAGGAAGCTTTCTTT CASRSLGLQEEAFF